The T cell receptor beta chain described here comes from a study of shared clonotypes between healthy human individuals. On this clone itself: Its antigen remains unidentified.

Trimming removed 1 base at V and 7 bases at J, with 1 base between. Germline CDR1 MNHNY, CDR2 SVGAGI (reference sequence). The CDR3 covers 11 residues. Deep level was the assay's run setting. Approximately 30,000 T cell genomes (roughly 0.2 ug DNA) went into each sorted-subset replicate. The data were produced by immunoSEQ multiplex PCR, yet TCRdb's version contains in-frame clones alone and is incomplete. The sample has about 330,000 clones; roughly 84% are singletons. Study outcomes and limitations: It was the few donors that limited the genetic and exposure-history diversity represented.

The J gene is TRBJ1-4, the V gene TRBV6-6; D call uncertain. The origin of this receptor is a man aged 18 to 29 in good health. Sequencing was done on a sample of memory CD8+ T cells sorted from blood. Subset noted: CD45RO+ cells pooled with CCR7-negative TemRA cells. CDR3 protein: CASSYFEKLFF. The CDR3 DNA reads TGTGCCAGCAGTTACTTTGAAAAACTGTTTTTT.